Listed below are T cell receptor beta chains from one sample, sequenced in a study of naive and memory T cell subsets. TCRdb called the 5' RACE reads again in MiXCR, with one record for every CDR3 protein. The table includes around 30,000 distinct CDR3 sequences, over 15% detected once. The source of these receptors is a female donor in good health. CDR3s include the opening cysteine and the closing phenylalanine or tryptophan. The D gene is left open where the match is weak. Part of the rows lack a size; the others show once, few, many or a class for expanded clones.

V	D	size	J	DNA	CDR3
TRBV28	NA	many	TRBJ1-1	TGTGCCAGCACCCCAATCATTAACACTGAAGCTTTCTTT	CASTPIINTEAFF
TRBV19	NA	NA	TRBJ1-3	TGTGCCAGTAGGCCCAGTGGAGGTTCTGGAAACACCATATATTTT	CASRPSGGSGNTIYF
TRBV18	NA	many	TRBJ1-1	TGTGCCAGCTCACCAAGCCAGGACACTGAAGCTTTCTTT	CASSPSQDTEAFF
TRBV29-1	NA	many	TRBJ1-5	TGCAGCGTACTGACAGCAAATCAGCCCCAGCATTTT	CSVLTANQPQHF
TRBV19	TRBD1	NA	TRBJ2-7	TGTGCCAGTAGTATTGATGTCGGGACAGGGGCCCTCTACGAGCAGTACTTC	CASSIDVGTGALYEQYF
TRBV10-3	NA	NA	TRBJ1-2	TGTGCCATCAGTGTCGGGACACCCGGCTACACCTTC	CAISVGTPGYTF
TRBV20-1	NA	many	TRBJ2-1	TGCAGTGCTTTCCCGGGCCCAATTGCCAATGAGCAGTTCTTC	CSAFPGPIANEQFF
TRBV6-5	TRBD1	NA	TRBJ1-3	TGTGCCAGCAAGGGGACGACGACTGTACAGGGGGCGACTGGAAACACCATATATTTT	CASKGTTTVQGATGNTIYF
TRBV29-1	TRBD1	many	TRBJ2-7	TGCAGCGCCAGGACAGGTCTCGGGGCCCACGAGCAGTACTTC	CSARTGLGAHEQYF
TRBV5-4	TRBD1	many	TRBJ1-1	TGTGCCAGCAGCTCAGGGGACAGGGGGTATACTGAAGCTTTCTTT	CASSSGDRGYTEAFF
TRBV20-1	NA	few	TRBJ2-7	TGCAGTGCTAGCGTCCGGGCCCAGGGCCCCTACGAGCAGTACTTC	CSASVRAQGPYEQYF
TRBV12-3/TRBV12-4	TRBD1	medium-sized	TRBJ1-5	TGTGCCAGCAGTTTCCCCGGGACAGGGCTTTGGAGTGGCAATCAGCCCCAGCATTTT	CASSFPGTGLWSGNQPQHF
TRBV29-1	TRBD1	many	TRBJ2-5	TGCAGCTACCGACAGGGGGCGTTGCGAGAGACCCAGTACTTC	CSYRQGALRETQYF
TRBV7-2	NA	many	TRBJ1-5	TGTGCCAGCAGCTTACCCCCTCAGCCCCAGCATTTT	CASSLPPQPQHF
TRBV7-9	NA	many	TRBJ1-2	TGTGCCAGCAGCCTGGGGAAAGCCTCCTATGATAACTATGGCTACACCTTC	CASSLGKASYDNYGYTF
TRBV7-9	NA	many	TRBJ2-1	TGTGCCAGCAGCTTAGGTACCCAGTTCTTC	CASSLGTQFF
TRBV20-1	TRBD1	medium-sized	TRBJ1-2	TGCAGTGCAATAGACAGGGTTGGGTATGGCTACACCTTC	CSAIDRVGYGYTF
TRBV29-1	NA	medium-sized	TRBJ1-1	TGCAGCGTTAAGGTTCAGGGTGCTGACATGAACACTGAAGCTTTCTTT	CSVKVQGADMNTEAFF